One sample yielded the 26 T cell receptor beta chains listed below, sequenced in a study of blood T cell repertoires in COVID-19. The repertoire was sequenced with immunoSEQ multiplex PCR; TCRdb's copy has only in-frame clones and lacks some. The table shows under 90,000 clones, with about 88% occurring only once. The material sequenced was peripheral blood. All receptors come from a man in his sixties or seventies with active or convalescent COVID-19.

This rearrangement joins TRBV5-1 to TRBJ2-4, with TRBD1 as a possible D gene (6 bases). The CDR3 totals 14 residues. Germline CDR1 and CDR2: SGHRS and YFSETQ. V lost 4 bases and J 7 bases, leaving 15 bases between the germline ends. DNA of the CDR3: TGCGCCAGCAGCCCGGGACAAGGGGGTAACATTCAGTACTTC. Protein product: CASSPGQGGNIQYF. The variable domain in full, completed from reference TRBV5-1 and TRBJ2-4, reads KAGVTQTPRYLIKTRGQQVTLSCSPISGHRSVSWYQQTPGQGLQFLFEYFSETQRNKGNFPGRFSGRQFSNSRSEMNVSTLELGDSALYLCASSPGQGGNIQYFGAGTRLSVL.

The V gene is TRBV10-3, the J gene TRBJ1-5, with TRBD1 matching 8 bases. There are 13 residues in the CDR3. The V gene end was trimmed by 11 bases and the J gene end by 1 base; junction bases not matched to a gene: 4. CDR1 is ENHRY and CDR2 is SYGVKD in the germline V gene. The CDR3 protein is CASTGGSNQPQHF. In DNA form, the CDR3 reads TGTGCCTCTACAGGGGGGAGCAATCAGCCCCAGCATTTT.

This clone was seen a single time. The rearrangement joins TRBV3-1 (or the pseudogene TRBV3-2) to TRBJ2-3; no clear D gene. Trimming shortened V by 0 bases and J by 2 bases, and 9 bases separated the two germline ends. The V gene's germline CDR1 is LGHDT and CDR2 YNNKEL (reference sequence). The CDR3 contains 15 residues. This CDR3 reads CASSQDGQHTDTQYF. CDR3 nucleotide sequence: TGTGCCAGCAGCCAAGATGGGCAACACACAGATACGCAGTATTTT.

The rearrangement links TRBV3-1 (or the pseudogene TRBV3-2) to TRBJ1-2, with a tentative D call TRBD1 (5 bases). Germline V gene sequence: CDR1 LGHDT, CDR2 YNNKEL (reference sequence). The ends were cut back, 2 bases at V and 5 bases at J, with 15 bases in the middle. The CDR3 totals 15 residues. The CDR3 nucleotides read TGTGCCAGCAGCCAAACCTACGACAGCTATTATGGCTACACCTTC. Its translation is CASSQTYDSYYGYTF.

V usage is TRBV7-2 and J usage is TRBJ2-7; a possible D gene is TRBD2 (5 bases). The V end lost 3 bases, the J end lost 3 bases, and 6 bases lay between the germline ends. The CDR3 is made up of 12 amino acids. The V gene's germline CDR1 is SGHTA and CDR2 FQGNSA. CDR3 sequence: CASSFEGYEQYF. The CDR3 DNA sequence: TGTGCCAGCAGCTTCGAGGGCTACGAGCAGTACTTC. The whole variable domain, filled in from reference TRBV7-2 and TRBJ2-7, reads GAGVSQSPSNKVTEKGKDVELRCDPISGHTALYWYRQSLGQGLEFLIYFQGNSAPDKSGLPSDRFSAERTGGSVSTLTIQRTQQEDSAVYLCASSFEGYEQYFGPGTRLTVT.

V gene TRBV6-2 or TRBV6-3 combines with J gene TRBJ2-7; D is possibly TRBD2 (6 bases). Per germline, CDR1 MNHEY and CDR2 SVGEGT. The CDR3 has 13 amino acids. Trimming took 5 bases from V and 8 from J, leaving 16 bases between them. The CDR3 sequence: CASSRDWRSQQYF. CDR3 DNA sequence: TGTGCCAGCAGTCGGGACTGGAGGTCCCAGCAGTACTTC.

J is TRBJ2-7 and V is TRBV3-1 (or the pseudogene TRBV3-2), with D perhaps TRBD1 (6 bases). V was clipped by 4 bases and J by 7 bases, with 8 bases between them. Germline CDR1 is LGHDT and CDR2 is YNNKEL (reference sequence). This CDR3 has 11 residues. The CDR3: CASSRDKEQYF. The CDR3 DNA reads as TGTGCCAGCAGCCGGGACAAGGAGCAGTACTTC.

CDR3 nucleotide sequence: TGCGCCAGCAGCTTGGCTGGACTAGCGGGAGTCCACGAGCAGTACTTC. Protein product: CASSLAGLAGVHEQYF. The chain couples TRBV5-1 to TRBJ2-7; 13 bases are a match to TRBD2. V shed 0 bases and J 5 bases; nucleotides not matched to a gene: 5. CDR1 and CDR2 (germline): SGHRS, YFSETQ. This CDR3 has 16 amino acids.

This clone was observed at least ten times. V usage is TRBV9 and J usage is TRBJ1-2; D is perhaps TRBD1 (5 bases). Germline assignment: CDR1 SGDLS and CDR2 YYNGEE. The V gene lost 0 bases and the J gene lost 4 bases, with 16 bases spanning the gap. The CDR3 has 16 amino acids. CDR3 DNA: TGTGCCAGCAGCGTAGTGTCAGGGCTTGTCGGCTATGGCTACACCTTC. It yields the protein CASSVVSGLVGYGYTF. The variable domain in full, completed from reference TRBV9 and TRBJ1-2, reads DSGVTQTPKHLITATGQRVTLRCSPRSGDLSVYWYQQSLDQGLQFLIQYYNGEERAKGNILERFSAQQFPDLHSELNLSSLELGDSALYFCASSVVSGLVGYGYTFGSGTRLTVV.

The chain combines TRBV30 with TRBJ1-1; no firm D call. CDR3 length: 11 amino acids. Germline CDR1 GTSNPN, CDR2 SVGIG (reference sequence). V lost 1 base, J lost 8 bases, and 8 bases lay in between. The CDR3: CAWSGGREAFF. CDR3 bases: TGTGCCTGGAGTGGCGGTAGGGAAGCTTTCTTT.

The chain has TRBV29-1 and TRBJ2-5; D is perhaps TRBD1 (5 bases). The CDR3 length is 13 residues. Deletions cut 4 bases from V and 5 bases from J, with 14 bases between. Germline lookup yields CDR1 SQVTM and CDR2 ANQGSEA. The CDR3 bases are TGCAGCGTTGTAGTAGGGGTGAGGGAGACCCAGTACTTC. This codes for CSVVVGVRETQYF. Supplemented by reference TRBV29-1 and TRBJ2-5, the full variable domain reads SAVISQKPSRDICQRGTSLTIQCQVDSQVTMMFWYRQQPGQSLTLIATANQGSEATYESGFVIDKFPISRPNLTFSTLTVSNMSPEDSSIYLCSVVVGVRETQYFGPGTRLLVL.

The gene calls are TRBV30 and TRBJ1-2; 7 bases are shared with TRBD1. Losses at the gene ends were 2 bases for V and 4 bases for J; bases not matched to a gene: 7. Germline V gives CDR1 GTSNPN, CDR2 SVGIG (reference sequence). The CDR3 loop spans 14 amino acids. The CDR3 loop reads CAWSPGQAVYGYTF. As DNA, the CDR3 is TGTGCCTGGAGTCCTGGACAGGCGGTCTATGGCTACACCTTC.

This clone was observed a handful of times. The gene calls are TRBV28 and TRBJ2-6, with 9 bases fitting TRBD1. The CDR3 is 16 amino acids. Germline CDR1 is MDHEN and CDR2 is SYDVKM. Trimming at V came to 8 bases and at J to 0 bases, leaving 5 bases not matched to a gene. CDR3 sequence (DNA): TGTGCCAGCGGGACAGGGCCATTCTCTGGGGCCAACGTCCTGACTTTC. Translated, it gives CASGTGPFSGANVLTF. Based on the CDR3 plus reference TRBV28 and TRBJ2-6, the full variable domain is DVKVTQSSRYLVKRTGEKVFLECVQDMDHENMFWYRQDPGLGLRLIYFSYDVKMKEKGDIPEGYSVSREKKERFSLILESASTNQTSMYLCASGTGPFSGANVLTFGAGSRLTVL.

This clone was seen a single time. The chain carries TRBV29-1 and TRBJ1-1, with D perhaps TRBD1 (5 bases). Germline CDR1 reads SQVTM; CDR2 reads ANQGSEA. This CDR3 comprises 14 residues. Trimming cost V 6 bases and J 4 bases, with 18 bases left between them. This CDR3 is CSVHRGSGGTEAFF. In DNA, the CDR3 is TGCAGCGTCCACCGGGGCAGCGGGGGCACTGAAGCTTTCTTT. Together with reference TRBV29-1 and TRBJ1-1, the CDR3 gives the full variable domain: SAVISQKPSRDICQRGTSLTIQCQVDSQVTMMFWYRQQPGQSLTLIATANQGSEATYESGFVIDKFPISRPNLTFSTLTVSNMSPEDSSIYLCSVHRGSGGTEAFFGQGTRLTVV.

The CDR3 spells CATSRGDHDANYGYTF. As DNA, the CDR3 is TGTGCCACCAGTCGGGGGGATCATGACGCTAACTATGGCTACACCTTC. The V and J genes are TRBV15 and TRBJ1-2; a weak D match, TRBD1 (5 bases). Germline V lookup: CDR1 LNHNV, CDR2 YYDKDF (reference sequence). The CDR3 is made up of 16 amino acids. The germline V and J ends were trimmed by 6 bases and 0 bases, with 17 bases remaining between them. Complete variable domain (other parts from reference TRBV15 and TRBJ1-2): DAMVIQNPRYQVTQFGKPVTLSCSQTLNHNVMYWYQQKSSQAPKLLFHYYDKDFNNEADTPDNFQSRRPNTSFCFLDIRSPGLGDTAMYLCATSRGDHDANYGYTFGSGTRLTVV.

V and J are TRBV6-5 and TRBJ1-1; 8 nucleotides match TRBD1. Germline values: CDR1 MNHEY, CDR2 SVGAGI. This CDR3 comprises 14 residues. With V trimmed by 11 bases and J by 3 bases, 11 bases remained unmatched. The CDR3 region is CASHGAGGYTEAFF. As DNA, the CDR3 is TGTGCCTCACACGGAGCAGGGGGCTACACTGAAGCTTTCTTT.

This clone was observed a single time. The DNA for the CDR3 is TGTGCCAGCAGCTTCCTGACAGGGCAAAGAGGACACGACGGGGAGCTGTTTTTT. Amino acids: CASSFLTGQRGHDGELFF. The gene calls are TRBV5-6 and TRBJ2-2; 7 positions agree with TRBD1. Germline loops: CDR1 SGHDT, CDR2 YYEEEE. The V gene end was trimmed by 2 bases and the J gene end by 7 bases; junction bases not matched to a gene: 17. CDR3 length: 18 amino acids.

This rearrangement joins TRBV25-1 to TRBJ1-6; 7 bases fit TRBD1. Trimming at V came to 6 bases and at J to 0 bases, leaving 5 bases not matched to a gene. The CDR3 is 16 residues long. The germline V gene encodes CDR1 MGHDK and CDR2 SYGVNS. The CDR3, as DNA: TGTGCCAGCAGACAGACAGGGAGCTCCTATAATTCACCCCTCCACTTT. Translated, it gives CASRQTGSSYNSPLHF.

The chain has TRBV7-9 and TRBJ2-1; 8 bases are a match to TRBD2. V shed 5 bases and J 3 bases; nucleotides not matched to a gene: 6. CDR1 SEHNR and CDR2 FQNEAQ come from the germline V gene (reference sequence). This CDR3 spans 15 amino acids. Here the CDR3 reads CASSPSGGNYNEQFF. CDR3 DNA sequence: TGTGCCAGCAGCCCGAGCGGGGGCAACTACAATGAGCAGTTCTTC.

CDR3 residues: CASSVGLAGVNEQFF. The CDR3 DNA reads as TGTGCCAGTAGTGTCGGACTAGCGGGGGTAAATGAGCAGTTCTTC. The J gene is TRBJ2-1, the V gene TRBV19, with 13 bases identical to TRBD2. Germline CDR1 reads LNHDA; CDR2 reads SQIVND (reference sequence). After removal of 5 bases from V and 7 bases from J, the junction contained 5 bases not matched to a gene. This CDR3 region has 15 residues.

The chain links TRBV29-1 to TRBJ1-1; 8 bases match TRBD1. V trimming: 4 bases; J trimming: 7 bases; junction bases outside the gene matches: 8. The CDR3 extends over 13 amino acids. The germline CDR1 and CDR2 sequences are SQVTM and ANQGSEA. CDR3 residues: CSVGGADRDEAFF. The CDR3 region has the DNA TGCAGCGTTGGGGGGGCGGACAGGGATGAAGCTTTCTTT.

This sequence joins TRBV6-4 and TRBJ2-7; a possible D gene is TRBD2 (6 bases). The germline CDR1 and CDR2 sequences are MRHNA and SNTAGT. V lost 4 bases and J 7 bases, leaving 14 bases between the germline ends. CDR3 size: 13 residues. The DNA for the CDR3 is TGTGCCAGCAGTGCCACCCCTGGGGGGGAGCAGTACTTC. Protein product: CASSATPGGEQYF.

The CDR3 reads CASSEGLAETDTQYF. The DNA of the CDR3 is TGTGCCAGCAGCGAGGGACTAGCGGAGACAGATACGCAGTATTTT. The chain joins TRBV5-4 to TRBJ2-3; 11 bases agree with TRBD2. The CDR3 extends over 15 amino acids. V dropped 4 bases and J dropped 3; count of bases not matched to a gene: 4. The germline V gene has CDR1 SGHNT and CDR2 YYREEE (reference sequence).

The chain is built from TRBV2 and TRBJ1-5; 10 bases match TRBD1. V was pared by 6 bases and J by 11 bases, with 10 bases of the junction left unmatched. Germline V gives CDR1 SNHLY, CDR2 FYNNEI. The CDR3 covers 14 residues. Here the CDR3 reads CASSSRQGALAQHF. DNA of the CDR3: TGTGCCAGCAGCTCCAGACAGGGGGCATTGGCCCAGCATTTT. Looking up the rest from reference TRBV2 and TRBJ1-5 gives the full variable domain: EPEVTQTPSHQVTQMGQEVILRCVPISNHLYFYWYRQILGQKVEFLVSFYNNEISEKSEIFDDQFSVERPDGSNFTLKIRSTKLEDSAMYFCASSSRQGALAQHFGDGTRLSIL.

Worth noting for this clone: An end of the junction does not agree with germline; a read error may underlie this. V gene TRBV5-1 combines with J gene TRBJ1-1; D is unresolved. This CDR3 is 13 amino acids long. Germline lookup yields CDR1 SGHRS and CDR2 YFSETQ. The CDR3 DNA reads as TGCGCCAGCATGATGGGAGTGAATACTGAAGCTTTCTTT. This codes for CASMMGVNTEAFF.

The rearrangement links TRBV5-5 to TRBJ2-7, with a tentative D call TRBD2 (6 bases). Germline V lookup: CDR1 SGHKS, CDR2 YYEKEE (reference sequence). The length of the CDR3 is 12 residues. The germline V and J ends were trimmed by 2 bases and 6 bases, with 9 bases remaining between them. The CDR3 nucleotides read TGTGCCAGCAGCTTCCTCGGGGGCGAGCAGTACTTC. Its protein product is CASSFLGGEQYF.